These T cell receptor beta chains were read from a single sample in a study of blood T cell repertoires in COVID-19. Some clones are missing from TCRdb's copy, which holds only in-frame ones; the method was immunoSEQ multiplex PCR. The table includes about 290,000 clones, 80% to 90% detected once. Material for sequencing was peripheral blood. Source of these receptors: a man aged 40-49 years with acute or convalescent COVID-19. CDR3s include the opening cysteine and the closing phenylalanine or tryptophan. The D gene is left open where the match is weak. Clone size appears in some rows only: once, few, many, or a class for an expanded clone.

j_call d_call v_call clone_size cdr3_aa cdr3_nt
TRBJ2-3 . TRBV7-9 . CASSQSTDTQYF TGTGCCAGCAGCCAATCCACAGATACGCAGTATTTT
TRBJ1-2 TRBD1 TRBV19 . CASSPGTVPDYGYTF TGTGCCAGTAGTCCCGGGACAGTGCCCGACTATGGCTACACCTTC
TRBJ1-5 TRBD1 TRBV29-1 . CSVRQGNQPQHF TGCAGCGTCCGACAGGGGAACCAGCCCCAGCATTTT
TRBJ1-6 . TRBV5-5 . CASSLGALSPLHF TGTGCCAGCAGCTTAGGGGCCCTTTCACCCCTCCACTTT
TRBJ2-1 TRBD2 TRBV27 . CASSTLAGGAYNEQFF TGTGCCAGCAGTACGTTAGCGGGGGGGGCCTACAATGAGCAGTTCTTC
TRBJ1-1 . TRBV3-1/TRBV3-2 . CASSQEDIGGAFF TGTGCCAGCAGCCAAGAGGATATAGGAGGAGCTTTCTTT
TRBJ2-3 TRBD2 TRBV5-4 . CASSPGLAGDTQYF TGTGCCAGCAGCCCAGGACTAGCAGGAGATACGCAGTATTTT
TRBJ2-1 TRBD1 TRBV5-1 once CASSLEPQGVSGEQFF TGCGCCAGCAGCTTGGAGCCACAGGGGGTCTCGGGTGAGCAGTTCTTC
TRBJ2-5 TRBD1 TRBV11-2 . CASSERDRDSQETQYF TGTGCCAGCAGCGAGCGGGACAGGGATTCCCAAGAGACCCAGTACTTC
TRBJ1-2 TRBD1 TRBV2 . CASSEIRTGDYGYTF TGTGCCAGCAGTGAAATCCGGACAGGGGACTATGGCTACACCTTC
TRBJ1-1 TRBD1 TRBV19 . CASSKGAGWDTEAFF TGTGCCAGTAGTAAGGGGGCAGGCTGGGACACTGAAGCTTTCTTT
TRBJ2-5 . TRBV5-1 . CASSLGQVGETQYF TGCGCCAGCAGCTTGGGACAGGTAGGGGAGACCCAGTACTTC
TRBJ2-3 . TRBV5-4 . CASSLPGSSRADTQYF TGTGCCAGCAGCTTGCCCGGCAGCTCGAGGGCAGATACGCAGTATTTT
TRBJ1-3 TRBD1 TRBV5-6 . CASSWGQHSGNTIYF TGTGCCAGCAGCTGGGGACAGCACTCTGGAAACACCATATATTTT
TRBJ1-4 TRBD1 TRBV7-9 . CASSLDRGIGEKLFF TGTGCCAGCAGCTTAGACAGGGGGATTGGGGAAAAACTGTTTTTT
TRBJ1-6 TRBD1 TRBV2 . CASRNPGQLNSPLHF TGTGCCAGCAGGAATCCGGGACAGCTAAATTCACCCCTCCACTTT
TRBJ2-1 . TRBV9 . CASSPPPGKSSYNEQFF TGTGCCAGCAGCCCCCCCCCAGGGAAGAGCTCCTACAATGAGCAGTTCTTC
TRBJ1-6 . TRBV7-8 . CASSLIRSGNSPLHF TGTGCCAGCAGCTTAATTCGTTCGGGGAATTCACCCCTCCACTTT
TRBJ1-1 . TRBV12-5 . CASGLYPQFEAFF TGTGCTAGTGGTTTGTATCCACAGTTCGAAGCTTTCTTT
TRBJ2-1 TRBD2 TRBV3-1/TRBV3-2 . CASSQDTGGPEQFF TGTGCCAGCAGCCAAGATACGGGGGGGCCTGAGCAGTTCTTC
TRBJ1-2 TRBD1 TRBV7-2 . CASSLGDRGHGYTF TGTGCCAGCAGCTTAGGGGACAGGGGGCATGGCTACACCTTC
TRBJ1-3 . TRBV3-1/TRBV3-2 . CASSQDTPYSGNTIYF TGTGCCAGCAGCCAGGACACCCCCTACTCTGGAAACACCATATATTTT
TRBJ2-3 TRBD1 TRBV2 . CASNAGTVQYF TGTGCCAGCAATGCCGGGACAGTTCAGTATTTT
TRBJ1-2 . TRBV19 . CASSMREARGYTF TGTGCCAGTAGTATGAGGGAGGCGCGAGGCTACACCTTC
TRBJ1-2 TRBD1 TRBV19 . CASSMGTGEAYGYTF TGTGCCAGTAGTATGGGGACAGGGGAGGCCTATGGCTACACCTTC
TRBJ2-7 . TRBV5-8 . CASSLPGTYEQYF TGTGCCAGCAGCTTGCCCGGGACATACGAGCAGTACTTC
TRBJ1-3 . TRBV10-3 . CATEAAGNTIYF TGTGCCACGGAGGCGGCTGGAAACACCATATATTTT
TRBJ1-2 . TRBV24-1 . CATSESRVNGYTF TGTGCCACCAGTGAAAGCAGGGTGAATGGCTACACCTTC
TRBJ1-3 . TRBV21-1 . CASSRLKIRGTSGNTIYF TGTGCCAGCAGCAGACTAAAAATCAGGGGGACCTCTGGAAACACCATATATTTT
TRBJ2-1 TRBD2 TRBV6-2/TRBV6-3 . CASSSYSGGGRNEQFF TGTGCCAGCAGTTCATATAGCGGGGGGGGGAGGAATGAGCAGTTCTTC
TRBJ1-1 TRBD1 TRBV6-5 . CASSPGDRPNTEAFF TGTGCCAGCAGTCCCGGGGACAGACCAAACACTGAAGCTTTCTTT
TRBJ1-3 . TRBV12-3/TRBV12-4 . CASSLLQGSTIYF TGTGCCAGCAGTCTCCTACAGGGATCCACCATATATTTT
TRBJ1-1 TRBD1 TRBV18 . CASSPGTGLVGTEAFF TGTGCCAGCTCACCAGGGACAGGGCTCGTGGGCACTGAAGCTTTCTTT
TRBJ1-6 TRBD1 TRBV27 . CASSSGQGYSPLHF TGTGCCAGCAGTTCAGGACAGGGTTATTCACCCCTCCACTTT
TRBJ2-7 . TRBV12-5 . CASGPDIYEQYF TGTGCTAGTGGTCCGGACATCTACGAGCAGTACTTC
TRBJ1-2 . TRBV5-4 . CASSLGGASGYGYTF TGTGCCAGCAGCTTGGGGGGCGCCTCCGGCTATGGCTACACCTTC
TRBJ1-1 TRBD1 TRBV29-1 . CSVRGQGTEAFF TGCAGCGTTCGTGGACAGGGCACTGAAGCTTTCTTT
TRBJ1-1 . TRBV30 . CAWQTGTNTEAFF TGTGCCTGGCAAACAGGGACGAACACTGAAGCTTTCTTT
TRBJ2-7 TRBD1 TRBV7-8 . CASTIGTASVEQYF TGTGCCAGCACCATCGGGACAGCGTCTGTCGAGCAGTACTTC
TRBJ2-2 TRBD1 TRBV5-1 . CASSLSHGQGAWPGELFF TGCGCCAGCAGCTTGTCGCATGGACAGGGGGCTTGGCCCGGGGAGCTGTTTTTT
TRBJ2-6 . TRBV7-9 . CASSPLGGGSTGANVLTF TGTGCCAGCAGCCCACTAGGAGGAGGGAGCACTGGGGCCAACGTCCTGACTTTC
TRBJ2-2 . TRBV20-1 . CSASITGELFF TGCAGTGCTTCCATCACCGGGGAGCTGTTTTTT
TRBJ1-5 . TRBV19 . CASSMGRTQYSNQPQHF TGTGCCAGTAGTATGGGCAGGACACAGTATAGCAATCAGCCCCAGCATTTT
TRBJ2-3 . TRBV11-2 . CASSPVVGSRRKDTQYF TGTGCCAGCAGCCCGGTAGTAGGGAGTAGGCGTAAAGATACGCAGTATTTT
TRBJ1-5 . TRBV30 . CAWSVGGDQPQHF TGTGCCTGGAGTGTAGGAGGGGATCAGCCCCAGCATTTT
TRBJ2-1 TRBD1 TRBV9 . CASSVEGTGGRNEQFF TGTGCCAGCAGCGTAGAAGGGACAGGGGGTAGGAATGAGCAGTTCTTC
TRBJ1-1 . TRBV18 . CASSPGQILNTEAFF TGTGCCAGCTCACCCGGACAGATTTTGAACACTGAAGCTTTCTTT